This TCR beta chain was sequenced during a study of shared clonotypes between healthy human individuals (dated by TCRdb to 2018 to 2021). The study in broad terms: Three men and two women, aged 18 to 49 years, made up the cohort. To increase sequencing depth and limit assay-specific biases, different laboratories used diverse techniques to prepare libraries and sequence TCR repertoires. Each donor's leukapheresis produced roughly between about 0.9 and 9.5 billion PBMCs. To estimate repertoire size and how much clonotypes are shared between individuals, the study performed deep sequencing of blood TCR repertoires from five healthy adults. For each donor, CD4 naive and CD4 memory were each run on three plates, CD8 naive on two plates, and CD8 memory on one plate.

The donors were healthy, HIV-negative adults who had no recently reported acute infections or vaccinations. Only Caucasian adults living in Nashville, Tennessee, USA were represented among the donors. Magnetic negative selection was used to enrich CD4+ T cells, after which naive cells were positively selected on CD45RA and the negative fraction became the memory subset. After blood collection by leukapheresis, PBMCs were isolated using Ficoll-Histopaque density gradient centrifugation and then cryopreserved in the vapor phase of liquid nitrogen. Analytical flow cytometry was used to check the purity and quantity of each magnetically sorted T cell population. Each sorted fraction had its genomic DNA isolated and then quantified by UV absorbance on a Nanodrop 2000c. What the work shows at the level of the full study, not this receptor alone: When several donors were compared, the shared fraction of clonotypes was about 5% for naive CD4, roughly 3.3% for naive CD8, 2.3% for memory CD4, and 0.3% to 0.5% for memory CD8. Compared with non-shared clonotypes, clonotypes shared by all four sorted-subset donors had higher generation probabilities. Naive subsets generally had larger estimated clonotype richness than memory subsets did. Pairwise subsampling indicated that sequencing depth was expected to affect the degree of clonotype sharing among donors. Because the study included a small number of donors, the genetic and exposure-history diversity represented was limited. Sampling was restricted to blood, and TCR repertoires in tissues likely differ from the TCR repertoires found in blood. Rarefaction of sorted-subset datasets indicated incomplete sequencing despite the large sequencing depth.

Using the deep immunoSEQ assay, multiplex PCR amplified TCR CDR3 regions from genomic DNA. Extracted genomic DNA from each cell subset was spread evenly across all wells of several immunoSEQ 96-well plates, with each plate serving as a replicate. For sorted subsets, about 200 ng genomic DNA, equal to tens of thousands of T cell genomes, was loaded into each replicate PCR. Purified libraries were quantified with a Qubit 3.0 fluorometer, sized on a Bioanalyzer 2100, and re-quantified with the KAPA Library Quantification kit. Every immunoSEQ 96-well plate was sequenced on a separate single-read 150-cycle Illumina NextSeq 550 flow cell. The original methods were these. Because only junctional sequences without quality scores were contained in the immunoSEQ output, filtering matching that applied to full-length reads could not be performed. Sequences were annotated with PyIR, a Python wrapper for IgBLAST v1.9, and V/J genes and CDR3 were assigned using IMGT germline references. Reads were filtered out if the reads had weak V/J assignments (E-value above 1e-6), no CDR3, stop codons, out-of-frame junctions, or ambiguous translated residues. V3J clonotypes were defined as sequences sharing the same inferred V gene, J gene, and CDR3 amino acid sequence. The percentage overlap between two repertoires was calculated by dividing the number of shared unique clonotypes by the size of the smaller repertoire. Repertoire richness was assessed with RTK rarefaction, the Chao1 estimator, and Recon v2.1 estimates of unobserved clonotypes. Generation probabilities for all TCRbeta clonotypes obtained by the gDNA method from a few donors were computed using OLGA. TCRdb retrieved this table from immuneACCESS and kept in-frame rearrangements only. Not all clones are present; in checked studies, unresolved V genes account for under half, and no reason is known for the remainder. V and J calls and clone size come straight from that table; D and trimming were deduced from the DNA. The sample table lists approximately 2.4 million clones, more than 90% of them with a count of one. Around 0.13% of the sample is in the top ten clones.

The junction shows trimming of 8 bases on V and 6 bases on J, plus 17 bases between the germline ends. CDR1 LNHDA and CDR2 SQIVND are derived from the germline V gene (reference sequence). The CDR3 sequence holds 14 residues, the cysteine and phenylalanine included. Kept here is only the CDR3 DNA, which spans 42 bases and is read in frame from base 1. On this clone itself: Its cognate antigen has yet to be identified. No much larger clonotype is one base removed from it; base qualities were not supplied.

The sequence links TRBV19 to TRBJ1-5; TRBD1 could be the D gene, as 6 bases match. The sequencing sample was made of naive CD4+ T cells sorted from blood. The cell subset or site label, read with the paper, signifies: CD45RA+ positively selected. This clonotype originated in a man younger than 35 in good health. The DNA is TGTGCCAGTTGCCAAGGGGGGGCGACTCAGCCCCAGCATTTT. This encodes CASCQGGATQPQHF. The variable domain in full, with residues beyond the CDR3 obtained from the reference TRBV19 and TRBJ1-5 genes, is DGGITQSPKYLFRKEGQNVTLSCEQNLNHDAMYWYRQDPGQGLRLIYYSQIVNDFQKGDIAEGYSVSREKKESFPLTVTSAQKNPTAFYLCASCQGGATQPQHFGDGTRLSIL.